The 32 T cell receptor beta chains below all came from one sample that was sequenced in a study of Graves' ophthalmopathy and Graves' hyperthyroidism. Using RNA transcripts, the TCR beta CDR3 regions were amplified. An opening RT-PCR round employed HTBI primers and preceded a second-round multiplex PCR. TCRdb independently ran MiXCR on the multiplex PCR reads; one entry per CDR3 protein. Of 900,000 to 1,200,000 distinct CDR3 sequences in the sample, around a third were seen once. Sequenced input: peripheral blood or thyroid tissue (not recorded which). The origin of the receptors is an adult man with Graves' hyperthyroidism.

This clonotype was recorded at least ten times. The chain uses TRBV12-3 or TRBV12-4 and TRBJ1-5; D not certain. Trimming took 2 bases from V and 7 from J, leaving 12 bases between them. The CDR3 length is 14 residues. DNA of the CDR3: TGTGCCAGCAGTTTATCGGGGTTCGGGCAGCCCCAGCATTTT. This sequence encodes CASSLSGFGQPQHF.

This clonotype was detected many times. The gene calls are TRBV13 and TRBJ1-1; D is unresolved. V dropped 2 bases and J dropped 11 bases, with 18 bases sitting between them. This CDR3 comprises 14 residues. The germline V gene encodes CDR1 PRHDT and CDR2 FYEKMQ (reference sequence). The CDR3 region is CASSLRVGKRMAFF. The CDR3 region has the DNA TGTGCCAGCAGCTTACGTGTTGGTAAGAGAATGGCTTTCTTT.

This clonotype was counted many times. This rearrangement joins TRBV28 to TRBJ1-2; D gene ambiguous. The CDR3 has 13 amino acids. V was trimmed by 6 bases and J by 4 bases, leaving 12 bases between them. The germline gives CDR1 MDHEN, CDR2 SYDVKM. CDR3 in DNA: TGTGCCAGCAGGTCCGGGATCCGCTATGGCTACACCTTC. Amino acids: CASRSGIRYGYTF.

The J gene is TRBJ2-5, the V gene TRBV3-1, with TRBD2 matching 9 bases. The CDR3 has 16 amino acids. Unmatched junction bases numbered 11, after V lost 4 bases and J lost 5 bases. Germline CDR1 reads LGHDT; CDR2 reads YNNKEL (reference sequence). The CDR3: CASSPGGSGGLETQYF. For the CDR3, the DNA is TGTGCCAGCAGCCCTGGAGGTAGCGGGGGCCTGGAGACCCAGTACTTC.

The rearrangement links TRBV4-2 to TRBJ2-3, with D perhaps TRBD1 (5 bases). This CDR3 contains 16 residues. Germline loops: CDR1 LGHNA, CDR2 YNFKEQ. V was trimmed by 4 bases and J by 0 bases, leaving 14 bases between them. The CDR3 DNA is TGTGCCAGCAGCCCCGACAGTGGGCCGAGCACAGATACGCAGTATTTT. Its protein is CASSPDSGPSTDTQYF.

This clonotype was seen at least ten times. The J gene is TRBJ2-7, the V gene TRBV5-1, with 13 positions matching TRBD2. After removal of 3 bases from V and 7 bases from J, the junction contained 4 bases not matched to a gene. The CDR3 is 14 amino acids. Germline values: CDR1 SGHRS, CDR2 YFSETQ. The CDR3: CASSSTSGRREQYF. The CDR3 DNA follows: TGCGCCAGCAGCTCGACTAGCGGGAGGAGGGAGCAGTACTTC.

The V call is TRBV29-1, the J call TRBJ2-7; 8 nucleotides agree with TRBD2. The V segment lost 5 bases and the J segment 6 bases; nucleotides outside the gene matches: 9. From germline, CDR1 is SQVTM and CDR2 ANQGSEA. This CDR3 contains 13 residues. In nucleotides, the CDR3 is TGCAGCGTTAGGCACAGCGGGAGAGTCGAGCAGTACTTC. Translation gives CSVRHSGRVEQYF.

Points on this clonotype: One end of the junction varies from germline; a read error may be responsible. The rearrangement links TRBV6-6 to TRBJ1-5; 7 nucleotides line up with TRBD1. The CDR3 totals 21 residues. Germline CDR1 is MNHNY and CDR2 is SVGAGI (reference sequence). The CDR3 coding sequence is TGTGCCAGCAGTTACTCGTTCGGTTCATGGATAAAGACAGGGAAGAATCAGTCCCAGCATTTT. Translated, it gives CASSYSFGSWIKTGKNQSQHF.

There are many counts of this clonotype. The chain couples TRBV6-6 to TRBJ1-1; TRBD1 might be the D (5 bases). Trimming removed 8 bases from V and 1 base from J, with 11 bases in between. Germline assignment: CDR1 MNHNY and CDR2 SVGAGI (reference sequence). This CDR3 has 13 amino acids. CDR3 loop: CASPREQNTEAFF. CDR3 nucleotides: TGTGCCAGCCCCAGGGAGCAGAACACTGAAGCTTTCTTT.

Remarks on this clonotype: Relative to the germline gene, one junction end is altered; a read error may explain this. This chain connects TRBV25-1 to TRBJ2-5; TRBD1 matches 9 bases. CDR1 is MGHDK, CDR2 SYGVNS, per germline. CDR3 length equals 17 residues. CDR3: CAGSSHTGQGWDETQYF. DNA for the CDR3: TGTGCCGGCAGCTCACATACTGGACAGGGGTGGGACGAGACCCAGTACTTC.

This clonotype was seen many times. The genes are TRBV12-3 or TRBV12-4 and TRBJ1-4; D remains unclear. V was trimmed by 3 bases and J by 10 bases, leaving 9 bases between them. This CDR3 is built from 12 residues. This CDR3 is CASSFGGGKLFF. The CDR3 DNA is TGTGCCAGCAGTTTCGGTGGAGGAAAACTGTTTTTT.

The table lists this clonotype with many counts. V and J are TRBV29-1 and TRBJ1-1; 7 bases agree with TRBD1. CDR3 size: 13 residues. Germline trimming cut 6 bases from V and 4 bases from J; bases unmatched to any gene: 8. Looked up from germline, CDR1 is SQVTM and CDR2 is ANQGSEA. CDR3 DNA: TGCAGCGTACTATTGACAGGGCCCACTGAAGCTTTCTTT. Translated: CSVLLTGPTEAFF. Complete variable domain (other parts from reference TRBV29-1 and TRBJ1-1): SAVISQKPSRDICQRGTSLTIQCQVDSQVTMMFWYRQQPGQSLTLIATANQGSEATYESGFVIDKFPISRPNLTFSTLTVSNMSPEDSSIYLCSVLLTGPTEAFFGQGTRLTVV.

Ten or more counts support this clonotype. This chain joins TRBV20-1 and TRBJ1-1; the match to TRBD1 covers 8 bases. The germline V gene has CDR1 DFQATT and CDR2 SNEGSKA (reference sequence). V lost 6 bases, J lost 4 bases, and 7 bases stayed unmatched. The CDR3 runs 13 residues. Here the CDR3 DNA reads TGCAGTGCCACGACAGGGGCGGGCACTGAAGCTTTCTTT. This codes for CSATTGAGTEAFF.

The chain combines TRBV2 with TRBJ2-2; D remains ambiguous. The germline V gene encodes CDR1 SNHLY and CDR2 FYNNEI. The CDR3 is 13 residues long. Trimming took off 6 bases at V and 7 bases at J, with 12 bases between the two ends. The CDR3 protein is CASSAYGSGELFF. The CDR3 DNA reads TGTGCCAGCAGCGCTTATGGCAGCGGGGAGCTGTTTTTT. Looking up the rest from reference TRBV2 and TRBJ2-2 gives the full variable domain: EPEVTQTPSHQVTQMGQEVILRCVPISNHLYFYWYRQILGQKVEFLVSFYNNEISEKSEIFDDQFSVERPDGSNFTLKIRSTKLEDSAMYFCASSAYGSGELFFGEGSRLTVL.

This clonotype occurred a few times. This chain uses TRBV5-1 with TRBJ2-5; no reliable D call. Germline V gives CDR1 SGHRS, CDR2 YFSETQ. The CDR3 is 12 amino acids. Trimming took 4 bases from V and 2 from J, leaving 6 bases between them. The CDR3 DNA follows: TGCGCCAGCAGCAAAAAACAAGAGACCCAGTACTTC. Protein product: CASSKKQETQYF.

This clonotype was seen at least ten times. The chain combines TRBV9 with TRBJ2-7, with 7 positions matching TRBD1. Trimming took 0 bases from V and 1 from J; bases not matched to a gene: 4. CDR3 length: 15 amino acids. CDR1 and CDR2 from the germline V gene are SGDLS and YYNGEE. The CDR3, as DNA: TGTGCCAGCAGCGTAGCTGAGGGGGCGTCCTACGAGCAGTACTTC. It is translated as CASSVAEGASYEQYF.

In this sample, this clonotype turned up many times. The chain recombines TRBV6-5 with TRBJ2-7; 10 bases map to TRBD1. CDR3 size: 14 residues. Germline V gene lookup returns CDR1 MNHEY and CDR2 SVGAGI. V gave up 5 bases and J gave up 4 bases; unmatched junction bases: 5. The CDR3: CASSRDRGWYEQYF. CDR3 nucleotide sequence: TGTGCCAGCAGTAGGGACAGGGGATGGTACGAGCAGTACTTC.

The gene calls are TRBV28 and TRBJ2-7, with 7 bases identical to TRBD1. Germline V gene data show CDR1 as MDHEN and CDR2 as SYDVKM. The CDR3 consists of 16 residues. Losses at the gene ends were 5 bases for V and 0 bases for J; bases not matched to a gene: 10. CDR3 residues: CASSDTDRRSSYEQYF. The CDR3 coding sequence is TGTGCCAGCAGTGACACGGACAGGAGGAGCTCCTACGAGCAGTACTTC.

This clonotype was seen repeatedly, ten times or more. The chain joins TRBV7-6 to TRBJ2-5; TRBD1 aligns across 11 bases. The germline CDR1 and CDR2 sequences are SGHVS and FNYEAQ. The J segment lost 4 bases and the V segment lost 2 bases, leaving 6 bases of the junction unmatched. The CDR3 totals 16 residues. As DNA, the CDR3 is TGTGCCAGCAGCTTAAACGGACAGGGGGCGCGAGAGACCCAGTACTTC. Amino acid sequence: CASSLNGQGARETQYF.

This clonotype showed up many times. The chain carries TRBV7-2 and TRBJ1-5; the D is unclear. The V gene lost 3 bases and the J gene lost 4 bases, with 19 bases spanning the gap. CDR1 is SGHTA and CDR2 is FQGNSA in the germline V gene. This CDR3 is 17 amino acids long. CDR3 sequence (DNA): TGTGCCAGCAGCTTGGGTAATATCGGGATAGGGAATCAGCCCCAGCATTTT. Protein product: CASSLGNIGIGNQPQHF.

The CDR3 region has the DNA TGTGCCACCAGCAGGGGGGCACAAGAGACCCAGTACTTC. Its translation is CATSRGAQETQYF. J is TRBJ2-5 and V is TRBV15, with D possibly TRBD1 on 6 matching bases. The CDR3 totals 13 residues. Per germline, CDR1 LNHNV and CDR2 YYDKDF (reference sequence). The germline V and J ends were trimmed by 3 bases and 2 bases, with 7 bases remaining between them.

The table lists this clonotype with a count of one. A much larger clone lies a single base off, so this may be a read error. The chain is built from TRBV7-6 and TRBJ1-4; 7 bases align to TRBD1. This CDR3 contains 17 residues. Germline CDR1 SGHVS, CDR2 FNYEAQ. This CDR3 is CAGSPTTGVSTNEKLFF. The CDR3 DNA is TGTGCCGGCAGCCCGACCACAGGGGTTTCGACTAATGAAAAACTGTTTTTT.

There are many counts of this clonotype. The gene calls are TRBV2 and TRBJ2-7; 8 bases align to TRBD2. With V trimmed by 10 bases and J by 0 bases, 2 bases remained unmatched. This CDR3 has 12 residues. The germline V gene encodes CDR1 SNHLY and CDR2 FYNNEI. The CDR3 spells CATGTSSYEQYF. In nucleotides, the CDR3 is TGTGCCACGGGGACTAGCTCCTACGAGCAGTACTTC.

In regard to this clonotype: Given a much more abundant clone one base away, this may be a read error. The genes are TRBV7-2 and TRBJ1-4; 10 positions agree with TRBD1. Trimming removed 8 bases from V and 8 bases from J; junction bases left unmatched: 11. This CDR3 has 15 amino acids. Germline-derived CDR1 and CDR2 are SGHTA and FQGNSA. The CDR3 protein is CASVGSGTGAEKLFF. The CDR3 DNA follows: TGTGCCAGCGTGGGAAGCGGGACAGGGGCCGAAAAACTGTTTTTT.

In the case of this clonotype: At one boundary the junction diverges from the germline segment, which might be a read error. This chain links TRBV10-3 with TRBJ1-4, with a possible D match to TRBD1 (5 bases). The CDR3 has 14 amino acids. The germline gives CDR1 ENHRY, CDR2 SYGVKD. The CDR3 loop reads CASSSRGGDEKLFF. CDR3 in DNA: TGTGCCAGCAGTTCCCGGGGGGGGGATGAAAAACTGTTTTTT.

The chain combines TRBV10-3 with TRBJ1-2; the D is unclear. Trimming took off 3 bases at V and 0 bases at J, with 11 bases between the two ends. The germline V gene has CDR1 ENHRY and CDR2 SYGVKD. CDR3 size: 15 residues. CDR3 DNA: TGTGCCATCAGTGAAGGTGTGGCAGCTAACTATGGCTACACCTTC. It codes for CAISEGVAANYGYTF.

This clonotype was found many times. The V and J genes are TRBV11-2 and TRBJ2-5; a weak D match, TRBD1 (6 bases). This CDR3 spans 13 amino acids. Germline CDR1 and CDR2: SGHAT and FQNNGV. V lost 5 bases and J 1 base, leaving 8 bases between the germline ends. The CDR3 here is CASSRQVQETQYF. CDR3 bases: TGTGCCAGCAGCCGACAGGTCCAAGAGACCCAGTACTTC.

The rearrangement joins TRBV6-5 to TRBJ1-4, with TRBD1 matching 8 bases. Germline CDR1 and CDR2: MNHEY and SVGAGI. This CDR3 is 14 amino acids long. Trimming at V came to 5 bases and at J to 5 bases, leaving 4 bases not matched to a gene. CDR3: CASSRTGKNEKLFF. CDR3 sequence (DNA): TGTGCCAGCAGTCGGACAGGGAAGAATGAAAAACTGTTTTTT.

A note on this clonotype: This may be a read error: a much more frequent sequence differs by one nucleotide. This chain joins TRBV20-1 and TRBJ2-7, with D tentatively TRBD1 or TRBD2 (5 bases each). V was shortened by 0 bases and J by 3 bases, with 15 bases between the two germline ends. CDR3 length: 15 residues. Germline lookup yields CDR1 DFQATT and CDR2 SNEGSKA (reference sequence). The CDR3 loop reads CSARDRGRVYYEQYF. The CDR3 DNA is TGCAGTGCTAGAGACCGGGGCAGGGTTTACTACGAGCAGTACTTC.

This clonotype was recorded many times. The chain carries TRBV20-1 and TRBJ2-7; D is unresolved. The CDR3 runs 10 residues. CDR1 DFQATT and CDR2 SNEGSKA come from the germline V gene (reference sequence). Trimming shortened V by 6 bases and J by 6 bases, and 9 bases separated the two germline ends. Written as DNA, the CDR3 is TGCAGTGCCACTAAACTCGAGCAGTACTTC. Residues: CSATKLEQYF.

The chain has TRBV7-2 and TRBJ1-6; D gene uncertain. Trimming left V 1 base short and J 13 bases short, with 17 bases between. Germline V gives CDR1 SGHTA, CDR2 FQGNSA. The CDR3 is 15 amino acids. In DNA form, the CDR3 reads TGTGCCAGCAGCTTAGGGGCAACCAGGAGATCGCCCCTCCACTTT. It yields the protein CASSLGATRRSPLHF. The full variable domain, in which reference TRBV7-2 and TRBJ1-6 provide the parts outside the CDR3, is GAGVSQSPSNKVTEKGKDVELRCDPISGHTALYWYRQSLGQGLEFLIYFQGNSAPDKSGLPSDRFSAERTGGSVSTLTIQRTQQEDSAVYLCASSLGATRRSPLHFGNGTRLTVT.

This clonotype was seen a handful of times. The chain recombines TRBV11-3 with TRBJ2-7; D gene ambiguous. CDR3 size: 14 residues. Between the trimmed V and J ends, which lost 0 bases and 5 bases, there was a span of 11 bases. Germline values: CDR1 SGHNT, CDR2 YENEEA. CDR3 residues: CASSLDPSGHEQYF. CDR3 coding DNA: TGTGCCAGCAGCTTAGATCCCTCAGGCCACGAGCAGTACTTC. Filled out from reference TRBV11-3 and TRBJ2-7, the complete variable domain reads EAGVVQSPRYKIIEKKQPVAFWCNPISGHNTLYWYLQNLGQGPELLIRYENEEAVDDSQLPKDRFSAERLKGVDSTLKIQPAELGDSAVYLCASSLDPSGHEQYFGPGTRLTVT.